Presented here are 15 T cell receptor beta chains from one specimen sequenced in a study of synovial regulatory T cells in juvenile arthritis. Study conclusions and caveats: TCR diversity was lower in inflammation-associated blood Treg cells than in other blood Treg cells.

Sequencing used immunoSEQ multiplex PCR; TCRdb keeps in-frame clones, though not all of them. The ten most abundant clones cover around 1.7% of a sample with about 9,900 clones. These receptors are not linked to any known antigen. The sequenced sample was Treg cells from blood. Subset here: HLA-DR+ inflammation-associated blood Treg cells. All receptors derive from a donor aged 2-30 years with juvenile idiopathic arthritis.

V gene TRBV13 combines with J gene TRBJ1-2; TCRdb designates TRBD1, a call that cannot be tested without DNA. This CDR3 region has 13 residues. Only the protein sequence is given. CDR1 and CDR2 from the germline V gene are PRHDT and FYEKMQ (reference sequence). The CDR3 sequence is CASSQGTGPGYTF.

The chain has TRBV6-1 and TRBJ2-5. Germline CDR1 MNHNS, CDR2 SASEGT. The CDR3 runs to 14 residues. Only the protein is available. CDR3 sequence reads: CASSEQNDVGTQYF.

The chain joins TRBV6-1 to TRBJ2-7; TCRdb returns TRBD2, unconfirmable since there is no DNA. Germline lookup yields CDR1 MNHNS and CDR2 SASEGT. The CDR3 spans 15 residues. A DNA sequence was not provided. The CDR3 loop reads CASSESSSGRGRAHF.

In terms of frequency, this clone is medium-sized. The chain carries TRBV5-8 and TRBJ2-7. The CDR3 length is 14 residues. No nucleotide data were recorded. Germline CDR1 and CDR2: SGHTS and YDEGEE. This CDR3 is CASRRGESSYEQYF.

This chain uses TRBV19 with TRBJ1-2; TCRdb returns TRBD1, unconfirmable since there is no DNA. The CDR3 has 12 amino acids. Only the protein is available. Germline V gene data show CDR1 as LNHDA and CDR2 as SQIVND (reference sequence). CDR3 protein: CASSMQGYGYTF.

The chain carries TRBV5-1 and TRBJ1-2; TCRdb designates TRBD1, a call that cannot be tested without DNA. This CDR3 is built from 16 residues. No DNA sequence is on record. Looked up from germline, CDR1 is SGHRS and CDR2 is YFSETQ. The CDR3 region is CASSPDIKGAHYGYTF.

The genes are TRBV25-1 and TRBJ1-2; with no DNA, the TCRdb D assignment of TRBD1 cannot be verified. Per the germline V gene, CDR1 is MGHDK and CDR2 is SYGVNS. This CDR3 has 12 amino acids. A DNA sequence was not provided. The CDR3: CASSAGGDGYTF.

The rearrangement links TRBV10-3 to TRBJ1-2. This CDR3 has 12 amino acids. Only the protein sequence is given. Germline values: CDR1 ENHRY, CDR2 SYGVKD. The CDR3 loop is CAISENSDLGAF.

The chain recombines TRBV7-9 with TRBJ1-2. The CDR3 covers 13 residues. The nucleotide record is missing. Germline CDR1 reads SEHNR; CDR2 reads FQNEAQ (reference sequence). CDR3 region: CASSFSEGEGYTF. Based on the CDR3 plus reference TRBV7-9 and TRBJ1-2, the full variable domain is DTGVSQNPRHKITKRGQNVTFRCDPISEHNRLYWYRQTLGQGPEFLTYFQNEAQLEKSRLLSDRFSAERPKGSFSTLEIQRTEQGDSAMYLCASSFSEGEGYTFGSGTRLTVV.

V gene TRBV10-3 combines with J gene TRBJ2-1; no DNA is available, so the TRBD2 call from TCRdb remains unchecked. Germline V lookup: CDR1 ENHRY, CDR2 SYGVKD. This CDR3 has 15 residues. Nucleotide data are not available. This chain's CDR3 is CAISVEGGSYNEQFF.

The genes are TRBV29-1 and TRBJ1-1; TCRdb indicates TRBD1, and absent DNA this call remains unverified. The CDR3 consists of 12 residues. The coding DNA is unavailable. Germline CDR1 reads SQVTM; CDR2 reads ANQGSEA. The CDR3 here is CSVDQGNTEAFF.

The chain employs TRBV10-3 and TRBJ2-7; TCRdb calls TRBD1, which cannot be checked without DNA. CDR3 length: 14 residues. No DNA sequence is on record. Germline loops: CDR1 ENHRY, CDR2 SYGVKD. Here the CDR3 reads CAISGDRGYYEQYF.

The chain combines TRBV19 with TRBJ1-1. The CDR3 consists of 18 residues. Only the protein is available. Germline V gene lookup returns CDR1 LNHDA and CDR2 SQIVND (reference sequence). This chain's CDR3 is CASSMGQRGRVMNTEAFF.

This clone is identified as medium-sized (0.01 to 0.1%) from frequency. The CDR3 sequence is CASSLAPGGDTGELFF. The chain recombines TRBV7-2 with TRBJ2-2; TCRdb gives TRBD1 as the D gene, but with no DNA this cannot be confirmed. Germline V gene sequence: CDR1 SGHTA, CDR2 FQGNSA. The CDR3 is 16 amino acids. A DNA sequence was not provided.

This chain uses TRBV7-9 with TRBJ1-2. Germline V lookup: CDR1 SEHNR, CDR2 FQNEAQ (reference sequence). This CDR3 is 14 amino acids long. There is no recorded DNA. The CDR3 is CASSYRTVNYGYTF.